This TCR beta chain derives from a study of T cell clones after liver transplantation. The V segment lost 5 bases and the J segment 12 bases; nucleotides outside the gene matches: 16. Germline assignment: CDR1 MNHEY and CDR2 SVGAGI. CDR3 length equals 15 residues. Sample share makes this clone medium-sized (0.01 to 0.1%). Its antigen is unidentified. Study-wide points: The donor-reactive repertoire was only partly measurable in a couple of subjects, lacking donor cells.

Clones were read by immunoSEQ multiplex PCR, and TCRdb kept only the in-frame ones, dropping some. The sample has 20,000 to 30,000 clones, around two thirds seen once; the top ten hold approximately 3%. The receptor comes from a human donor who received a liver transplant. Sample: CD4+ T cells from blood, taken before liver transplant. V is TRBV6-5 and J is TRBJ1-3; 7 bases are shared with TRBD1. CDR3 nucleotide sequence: TGTGCCAGCAGTCCTTATCGAGGACAGGACTTCCTCATATATTTT. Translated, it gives CASSPYRGQDFLIYF.